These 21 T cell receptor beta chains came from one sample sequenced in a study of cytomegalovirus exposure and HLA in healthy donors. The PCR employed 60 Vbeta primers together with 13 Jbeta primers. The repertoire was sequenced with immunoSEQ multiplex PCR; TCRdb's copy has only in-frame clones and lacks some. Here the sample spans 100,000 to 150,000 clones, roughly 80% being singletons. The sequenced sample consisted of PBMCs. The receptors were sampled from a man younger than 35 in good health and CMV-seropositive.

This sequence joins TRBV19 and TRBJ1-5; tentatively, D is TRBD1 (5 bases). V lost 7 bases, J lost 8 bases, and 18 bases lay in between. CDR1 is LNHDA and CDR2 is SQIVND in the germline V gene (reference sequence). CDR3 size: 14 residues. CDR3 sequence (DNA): TGTGCCAGTACGGGCGGGACTCCCTCGGAGCCCCAGCATTTT. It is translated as CASTGGTPSEPQHF.

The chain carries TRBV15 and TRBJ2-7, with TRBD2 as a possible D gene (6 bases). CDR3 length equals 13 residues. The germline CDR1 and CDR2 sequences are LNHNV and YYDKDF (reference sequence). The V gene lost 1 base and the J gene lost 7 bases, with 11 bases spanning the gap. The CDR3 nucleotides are TGTGCCACCAGCAGAGGTCCCCGGGAGGAGCAGTACTTC. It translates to CATSRGPREEQYF.

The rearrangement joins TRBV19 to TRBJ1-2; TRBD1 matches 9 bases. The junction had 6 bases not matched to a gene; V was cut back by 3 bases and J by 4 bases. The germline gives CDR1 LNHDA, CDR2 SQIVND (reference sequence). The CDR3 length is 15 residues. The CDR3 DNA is TGTGCCAGTAGTATTATGGGACAGGGAACCTATGGCTACACCTTC. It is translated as CASSIMGQGTYGYTF.

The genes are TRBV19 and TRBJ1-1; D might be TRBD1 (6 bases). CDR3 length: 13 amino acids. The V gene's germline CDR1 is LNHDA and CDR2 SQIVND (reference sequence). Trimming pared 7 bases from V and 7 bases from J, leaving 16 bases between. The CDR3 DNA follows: TGTGCCAGTATCCCCCGAGGACAGAATGAAGCTTTCTTT. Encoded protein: CASIPRGQNEAFF.

The CDR3 here is CASGQILYEQYF. CDR3 nucleotides: TGTGCCAGCGGACAGATTCTCTACGAGCAGTACTTC. This rearrangement joins TRBV7-2 to TRBJ2-7, with a possible D match to TRBD1 (6 bases). CDR1 is SGHTA, CDR2 FQGNSA, per germline. The V end lost 8 bases, the J end lost 3 bases, and 11 bases lay between the germline ends. The CDR3 runs to 12 residues.

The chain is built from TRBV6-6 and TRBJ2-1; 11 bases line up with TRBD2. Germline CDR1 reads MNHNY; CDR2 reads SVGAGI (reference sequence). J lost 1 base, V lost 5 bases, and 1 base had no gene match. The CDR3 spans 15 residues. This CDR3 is CASSASGRSYNEQFF. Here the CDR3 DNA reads TGTGCCAGCAGTGCTAGCGGGAGGTCCTACAATGAGCAGTTCTTC.

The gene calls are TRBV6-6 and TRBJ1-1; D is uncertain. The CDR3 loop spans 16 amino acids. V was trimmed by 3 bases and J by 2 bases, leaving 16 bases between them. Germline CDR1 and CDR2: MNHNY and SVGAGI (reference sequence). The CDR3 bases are TGTGCCAGCAGTTATTTCCTCCGGCGGACTAACACTGAAGCTTTCTTT. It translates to CASSYFLRRTNTEAFF.

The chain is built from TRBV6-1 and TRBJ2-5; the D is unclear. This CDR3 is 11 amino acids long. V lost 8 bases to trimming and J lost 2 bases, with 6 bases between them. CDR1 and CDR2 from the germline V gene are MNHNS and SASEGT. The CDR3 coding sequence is TGTGCCAGCTCCGTTCAAGAGACCCAGTACTTC. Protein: CASSVQETQYF.

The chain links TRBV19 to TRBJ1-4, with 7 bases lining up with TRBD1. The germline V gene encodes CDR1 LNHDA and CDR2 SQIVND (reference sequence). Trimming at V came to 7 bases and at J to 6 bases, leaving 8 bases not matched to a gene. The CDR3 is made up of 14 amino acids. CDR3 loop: CASMPNRGHEKLFF. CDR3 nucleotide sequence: TGTGCCAGTATGCCGAACAGGGGCCATGAAAAACTGTTTTTT.

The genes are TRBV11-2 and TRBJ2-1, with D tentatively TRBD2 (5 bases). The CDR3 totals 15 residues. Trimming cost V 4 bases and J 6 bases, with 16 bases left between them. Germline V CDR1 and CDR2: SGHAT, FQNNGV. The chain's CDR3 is CASSWERPTGNEQFF. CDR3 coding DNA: TGTGCCAGCAGCTGGGAGCGCCCTACGGGCAATGAGCAGTTCTTC. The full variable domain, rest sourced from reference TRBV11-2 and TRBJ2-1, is EAGVAQSPRYKIIEKRQSVAFWCNPISGHATLYWYQQILGQGPKLLIQFQNNGVVDDSQLPKDRFSAERLKGVDSTLKIQPAKLEDSAVYLCASSWERPTGNEQFFGPGTRLTVL.

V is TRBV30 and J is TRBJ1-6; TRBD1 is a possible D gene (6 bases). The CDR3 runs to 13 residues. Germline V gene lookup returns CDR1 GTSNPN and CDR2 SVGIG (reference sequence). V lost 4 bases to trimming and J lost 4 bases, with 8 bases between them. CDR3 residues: CAWTGQYNSPLHF. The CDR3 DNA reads TGTGCCTGGACCGGACAGTATAATTCACCCCTCCACTTT.

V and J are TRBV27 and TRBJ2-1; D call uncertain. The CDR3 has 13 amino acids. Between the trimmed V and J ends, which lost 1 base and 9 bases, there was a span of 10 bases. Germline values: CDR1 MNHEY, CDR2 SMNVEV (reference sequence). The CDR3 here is CASSLFGLSEQFF. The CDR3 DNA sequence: TGTGCCAGCAGTTTATTCGGGTTGAGTGAGCAGTTCTTC.

The chain's CDR3 is CASSLGVRPTGNTIYF. The DNA of the CDR3 is TGTGCCAGCAGCTTAGGAGTCAGGCCCACTGGAAACACCATATATTTT. The chain couples TRBV7-2 to TRBJ1-3; D gene ambiguous. V lost 1 base and J 2 bases, leaving 12 bases between the germline ends. Germline CDR1 SGHTA, CDR2 FQGNSA. The CDR3 has 16 amino acids.

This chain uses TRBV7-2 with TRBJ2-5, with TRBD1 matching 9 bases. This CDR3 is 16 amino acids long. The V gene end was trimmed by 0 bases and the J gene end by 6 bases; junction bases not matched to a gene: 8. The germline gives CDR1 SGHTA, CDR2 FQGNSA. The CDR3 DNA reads TGTGCCAGCAGCTTAGCTCCAACAGGGGGCGTAAAGACCCAGTACTTC. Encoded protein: CASSLAPTGGVKTQYF.

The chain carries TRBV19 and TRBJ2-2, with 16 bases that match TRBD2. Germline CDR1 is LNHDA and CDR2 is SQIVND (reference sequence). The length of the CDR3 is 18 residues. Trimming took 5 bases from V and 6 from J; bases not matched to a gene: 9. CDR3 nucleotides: TGTGCCAGTAGTTCGGGGACTAGCGGGGGGGCCCGGTCCGGGGAGCTGTTTTTT. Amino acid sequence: CASSSGTSGGARSGELFF.

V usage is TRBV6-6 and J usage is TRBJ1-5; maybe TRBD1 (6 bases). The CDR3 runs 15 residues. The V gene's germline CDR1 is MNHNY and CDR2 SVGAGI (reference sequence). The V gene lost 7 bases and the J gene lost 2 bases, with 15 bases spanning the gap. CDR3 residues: CASTRGAGGNQPQHF. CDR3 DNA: TGTGCCAGCACCCGAGGGGCAGGGGGCAATCAGCCCCAGCATTTT.

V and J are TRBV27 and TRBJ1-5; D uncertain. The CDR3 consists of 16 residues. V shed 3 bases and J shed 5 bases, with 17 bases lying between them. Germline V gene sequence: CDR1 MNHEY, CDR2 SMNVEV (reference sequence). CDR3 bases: TGTGCCAGCAGTTTCACCCGAGAGGGTATGGATCAGCCCCAGCATTTT. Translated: CASSFTREGMDQPQHF.

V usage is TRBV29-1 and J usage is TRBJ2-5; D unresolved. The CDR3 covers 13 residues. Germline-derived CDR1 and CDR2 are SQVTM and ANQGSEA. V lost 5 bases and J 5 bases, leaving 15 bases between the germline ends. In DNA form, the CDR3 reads TGCAGCGTTCCGGCGGCCGGTGGGGAGACCCAGTACTTC. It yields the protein CSVPAAGGETQYF. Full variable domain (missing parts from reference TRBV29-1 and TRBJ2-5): SAVISQKPSRDICQRGTSLTIQCQVDSQVTMMFWYRQQPGQSLTLIATANQGSEATYESGFVIDKFPISRPNLTFSTLTVSNMSPEDSSIYLCSVPAAGGETQYFGPGTRLLVL.

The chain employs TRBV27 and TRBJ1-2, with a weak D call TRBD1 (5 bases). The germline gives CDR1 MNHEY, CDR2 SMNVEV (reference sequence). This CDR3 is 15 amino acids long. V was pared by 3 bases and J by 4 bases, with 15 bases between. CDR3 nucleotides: TGTGCCAGCAGTTTTCAGGGTTTGGGAACCTATGGCTACACCTTC. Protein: CASSFQGLGTYGYTF.

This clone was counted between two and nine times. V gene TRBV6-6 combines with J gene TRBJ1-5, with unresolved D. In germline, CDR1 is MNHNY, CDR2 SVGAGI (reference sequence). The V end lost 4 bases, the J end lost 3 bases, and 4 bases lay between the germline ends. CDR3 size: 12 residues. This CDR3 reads CASSSYNQPQHF. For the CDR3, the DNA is TGTGCCAGCAGTTCGTACAATCAGCCCCAGCATTTT.

For the CDR3, the DNA is TGTGCCACCAGCAGGCAGGGGCTGATTACGGATACGCAGTATTTT. It is translated as CATSRQGLITDTQYF. The chain links TRBV15 to TRBJ2-3; tentative D call: TRBD1 (6 bases). This CDR3 comprises 15 residues. Trimming shortened V by 3 bases and J by 6 bases, and 16 bases separated the two germline ends. The germline V gene has CDR1 LNHNV and CDR2 YYDKDF (reference sequence).